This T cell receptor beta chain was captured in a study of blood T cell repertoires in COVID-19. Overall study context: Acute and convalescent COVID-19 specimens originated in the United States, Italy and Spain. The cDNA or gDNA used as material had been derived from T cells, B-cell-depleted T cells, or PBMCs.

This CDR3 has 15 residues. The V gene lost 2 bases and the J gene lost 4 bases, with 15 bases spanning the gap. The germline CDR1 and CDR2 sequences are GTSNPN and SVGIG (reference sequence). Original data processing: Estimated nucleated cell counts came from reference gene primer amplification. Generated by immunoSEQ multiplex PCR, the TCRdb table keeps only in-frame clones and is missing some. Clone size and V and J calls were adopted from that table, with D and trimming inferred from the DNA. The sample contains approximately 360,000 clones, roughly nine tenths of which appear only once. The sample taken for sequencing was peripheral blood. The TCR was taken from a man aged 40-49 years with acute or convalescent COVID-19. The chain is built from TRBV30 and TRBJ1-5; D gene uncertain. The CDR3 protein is CAWSIRWPPNQPQHF. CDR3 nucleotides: TGTGCCTGGAGTATCAGATGGCCCCCTAATCAGCCCCAGCATTTT.